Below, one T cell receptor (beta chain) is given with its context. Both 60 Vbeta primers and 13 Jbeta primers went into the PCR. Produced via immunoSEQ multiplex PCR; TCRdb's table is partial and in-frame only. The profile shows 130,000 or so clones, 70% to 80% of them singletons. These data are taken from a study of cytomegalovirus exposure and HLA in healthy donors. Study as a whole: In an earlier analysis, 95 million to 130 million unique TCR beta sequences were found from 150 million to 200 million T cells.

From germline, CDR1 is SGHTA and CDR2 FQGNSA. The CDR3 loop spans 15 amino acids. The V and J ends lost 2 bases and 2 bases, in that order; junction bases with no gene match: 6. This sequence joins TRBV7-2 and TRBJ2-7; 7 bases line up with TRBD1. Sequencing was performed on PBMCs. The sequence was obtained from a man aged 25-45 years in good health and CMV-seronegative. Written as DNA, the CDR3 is TGTGCCAGCAGCTTATTGGTAGGGGGCACCTACGAGCAGTACTTC. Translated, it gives CASSLLVGGTYEQYF.